What follows are 22 T cell receptor beta chains derived from one specimen sequenced in a study of shared clonotypes between healthy human individuals. TCRdb's table, derived via immunoSEQ multiplex PCR, lists solely in-frame clones and lacks some. This table holds approximately 1,500,000 clones, roughly 96% found once. The sequencing sample was made of naive CD4+ T cells sorted from blood. Documented subset: CD45RA+ positively selected. These receptors originate from a man under 40 in good health.

The chain carries TRBV5-1 and TRBJ2-5, with a weak D call TRBD1 (5 bases). The CDR3 has 13 residues. With 4 bases removed from V and 5 bases from J, the gap between germline ends came to 12 bases. Per germline, CDR1 SGHRS and CDR2 YFSETQ. The CDR3 loop reads CASSPRVMETQYF. CDR3 nucleotides: TGCGCCAGCAGCCCCAGGGTTATGGAGACCCAGTACTTC.

The gene calls are TRBV6-6 and TRBJ2-1; 15 nucleotides match TRBD2. The CDR3 totals 16 residues. V dropped 5 bases and J dropped 9; count of bases not matched to a gene: 8. Germline CDR1 is MNHNY and CDR2 is SVGAGI (reference sequence). The CDR3, as DNA: TGTGCCAGCAGTCGAACCGGACTAGCGGGAGGGGGTGAGCAGTTCTTC. Its protein is CASSRTGLAGGGEQFF.

This clone has just one count. Here the CDR3 reads CASSPNLALYNEQFF. As DNA, the CDR3 is TGTGCCAGCAGTCCAAACCTAGCGTTGTACAATGAGCAGTTCTTC. This sequence joins TRBV28 and TRBJ2-1; D might be TRBD2 (6 bases). The germline gives CDR1 MDHEN, CDR2 SYDVKM. The V end lost 5 bases, the J end lost 4 bases, and 15 bases lay between the germline ends. The CDR3 extends over 15 amino acids.

V is TRBV5-1 and J is TRBJ1-2; a weak D match, TRBD1 (5 bases). Trimming stripped 3 bases from V and 8 bases from J, with 26 bases between. Germline-derived CDR1 and CDR2 are SGHRS and YFSETQ. The CDR3 spans 17 residues. The DNA of the CDR3 is TGCGCCAGCAGCTCGACGGACAAGACCCAGGGTTTAAAGGGCTACACCTTC. Translation gives CASSSTDKTQGLKGYTF.

This chain's CDR3 is CATSRNEEEQYF. The CDR3 DNA follows: TGTGCCACCAGCAGAAACGAGGAGGAGCAGTACTTC. The chain joins TRBV15 to TRBJ2-7, with D unclear. The germline V gene encodes CDR1 LNHNV and CDR2 YYDKDF (reference sequence). The CDR3 spans 12 residues. The V and J ends lost 2 bases and 7 bases respectively, with 9 bases between them.

This chain uses TRBV10-2 with TRBJ2-1; 8 positions match TRBD2. The CDR3 is made up of 14 amino acids. The trim removed 8 bases at V and 4 bases at J, leaving 7 bases unmatched. Germline lookup yields CDR1 WSHSY and CDR2 SAAADI. CDR3 nucleotides: TGCGCCAGCGGTGGGTTAGCGGGATACAATGAGCAGTTCTTC. Its translation: CASGGLAGYNEQFF.

J is TRBJ1-2 and V is TRBV5-1; weak D call: TRBD1 (6 bases). CDR1 and CDR2 (germline): SGHRS, YFSETQ. The V end lost 0 bases, the J end lost 2 bases, and 11 bases lay between the germline ends. The CDR3 covers 15 residues. The CDR3 loop reads CASSLDAGENYGYTF. The CDR3 DNA follows: TGCGCCAGCAGCTTGGACGCAGGGGAAAACTATGGCTACACCTTC.

The rearrangement links TRBV2 to TRBJ2-2; a weak D match, TRBD1 (6 bases). The germline CDR1 and CDR2 sequences are SNHLY and FYNNEI. The CDR3 extends over 15 amino acids. V lost 2 bases and J 1 base, leaving 8 bases between the germline ends. DNA for the CDR3: TGTGCCAGCAGTGAACAGGGGATGAACACCGGGGAGCTGTTTTTT. Translating it yields CASSEQGMNTGELFF.

The rearrangement joins TRBV7-9 to TRBJ2-7; D is perhaps TRBD2 (6 bases). V was shortened by 5 bases and J by 0 bases, with 17 bases between the two germline ends. This CDR3 comprises 16 residues. Germline CDR1 and CDR2: SEHNR and FQNEAQ (reference sequence). The CDR3 DNA is TGTGCCAGCAGCCAAATAGGAGGGGCCCTCTCCTACGAGCAGTACTTC. Protein: CASSQIGGALSYEQYF.

This clone was recorded only once. The V gene is TRBV19, the J gene TRBJ2-1; weak D call: TRBD2 (5 bases). CDR3 length: 15 residues. V lost 5 bases, J lost 1 base, and 12 bases lay in between. Looked up from germline, CDR1 is LNHDA and CDR2 is SQIVND (reference sequence). The CDR3 loop is CASSDGLVSYNEQFF. The CDR3 DNA is TGTGCCAGTAGTGACGGACTCGTTTCCTACAATGAGCAGTTCTTC.

CDR3 sequence reads: CASRSLAGNTGELFF. In nucleotides, the CDR3 is TGTGCCAGCAGGTCACTAGCGGGGAACACCGGGGAGCTGTTTTTT. V is TRBV28 and J is TRBJ2-2; TRBD2 agrees at 9 bases. CDR3 size: 15 residues. CDR1 and CDR2 from the germline V gene are MDHEN and SYDVKM. The V segment lost 6 bases and the J segment 1 base; nucleotides outside the gene matches: 3.

The V gene is TRBV6-1, the J gene TRBJ2-5; 9 bases are a match to TRBD2. Germline assignment: CDR1 MNHNS and CDR2 SASEGT. The V segment lost 11 bases and the J segment 5 bases; nucleotides outside the gene matches: 12. This CDR3 has 14 residues. DNA for the CDR3: TGTGCCGGATCGGGCGGGAGGGGATGGGAGACCCAGTACTTC. Its protein is CAGSGGRGWETQYF.

V usage is TRBV18 and J usage is TRBJ2-2; D gene ambiguous. The CDR3 extends over 17 amino acids. Germline V CDR1 and CDR2: KGHSH, LQKENI. With 2 bases removed from V and 1 base from J, the gap between germline ends came to 14 bases. In nucleotides, the CDR3 is TGTGCCAGCTCACCATTCGGCGGCCAGGTGAACACCGGGGAGCTGTTTTTT. Protein product: CASSPFGGQVNTGELFF.

This clone was seen only once. The V gene is TRBV19, the J gene TRBJ2-7; 9 bases align to TRBD1. V trimming: 6 bases; J trimming: 2 bases; junction bases outside the gene matches: 8. Germline V gene sequence: CDR1 LNHDA, CDR2 SQIVND (reference sequence). This CDR3 has 15 amino acids. DNA of the CDR3: TGTGCCAGTAGACCCCGGGACAGGGCGGCCTACGAGCAGTACTTC. Amino acid sequence: CASRPRDRAAYEQYF.

This sequence joins TRBV11-3 and TRBJ2-5; D remains ambiguous. Looked up from germline, CDR1 is SGHNT and CDR2 is YENEEA. The CDR3 sequence is 13 residues long. Trimming shortened V by 5 bases and J by 4 bases, and 11 bases separated the two germline ends. The CDR3 region has the DNA TGTGCCAGCAGCCCAAGACAAGGAGAGACCCAGTACTTC. Amino acid sequence: CASSPRQGETQYF.

The chain couples TRBV29-1 to TRBJ1-1; 7 bases are shared with TRBD1. CDR1 and CDR2 (germline): SQVTM, ANQGSEA. The CDR3 has 11 amino acids. The J segment lost 8 bases and the V segment lost 5 bases, leaving 5 bases of the junction unmatched. The CDR3 loop reads CSVRDSFEAFF. CDR3 DNA sequence: TGCAGCGTTAGGGACAGCTTCGAAGCTTTCTTT.

The genes are TRBV4-3 and TRBJ2-5; TRBD2 agrees at 10 bases. The ends lost 1 base at V and 5 bases at J; junction bases unmatched: 4. The CDR3 loop spans 15 amino acids. In germline, CDR1 is LGHNA, CDR2 YSLEER. DNA of the CDR3: TGCGCCAGCAGCCAAGGCCCGACTAGCGGGGAGACCCAGTACTTC. As protein: CASSQGPTSGETQYF.

The genes are TRBV29-1 and TRBJ2-7; 8 bases line up with TRBD2. Trimming at V came to 7 bases and at J to 0 bases, leaving 8 bases not matched to a gene. Germline lookup yields CDR1 SQVTM and CDR2 ANQGSEA. This CDR3 is 14 amino acids long. The CDR3 is CSAAGTRSSYEQYF. The CDR3 DNA sequence: TGCAGCGCTGCCGGGACTAGGAGCTCCTACGAGCAGTACTTC.

This clone was recorded a few times. Other DNA sequences of this sample code for an identical CDR3. The chain combines TRBV5-1 with TRBJ2-1; D gene ambiguous. The CDR3 sequence is 11 residues long. V dropped 0 bases and J dropped 10 bases, with 5 bases sitting between them. The germline V gene encodes CDR1 SGHRS and CDR2 YFSETQ. The CDR3 DNA is TGCGCCAGCAGCTTGGAGGTCGAGCAGTTCTTC. It encodes CASSLEVEQFF.

A remark on this clone: In the same sample, other DNA sequences code for this CDR3. The chain's CDR3 is CASSSSSGANVLTF. The CDR3 DNA sequence: TGTGCCAGCAGTTCCTCCTCTGGGGCCAACGTCCTGACTTTC. This sequence joins TRBV28 and TRBJ2-6, with D hard to call. This CDR3 contains 14 residues. In germline, CDR1 is MDHEN, CDR2 SYDVKM. V was shortened by 4 bases and J by 0 bases, with 4 bases between the two germline ends.

This chain links TRBV27 with TRBJ2-7, with a possible D match to TRBD2 (6 bases). CDR1 is MNHEY, CDR2 SMNVEV, per germline (reference sequence). The CDR3 runs 12 residues. V dropped 7 bases and J dropped 5 bases, with 12 bases sitting between them. For the CDR3, the DNA is TGTGCCAGCAAACATGGCGGGGACGAGCAGTACTTC. Its protein is CASKHGGDEQYF.

This chain joins TRBV7-2 and TRBJ2-1; D is unclear. CDR3 length equals 14 residues. Per germline, CDR1 SGHTA and CDR2 FQGNSA. The V gene lost 5 bases and the J gene lost 4 bases, with 12 bases spanning the gap. In nucleotides, the CDR3 is TGTGCCAGCAGCCCAAGAAGGGATTACAATGAGCAGTTCTTC. This encodes CASSPRRDYNEQFF.